The 17 T cell receptor beta chains below were found in one sample sequenced in a study of identical twins. Using its own MiXCR run on the 5' RACE reads, TCRdb lists one record per CDR3 protein. The repertoire holds hundreds of thousands of distinct CDR3 sequences, with 18% as singletons. This sample also belongs to another study, concerning T cells expressing NK-cell markers.

Sequencing used PBMCs. The receptors here all came from a woman aged 18-30 years in good health.

The chain recombines TRBV20-1 with TRBJ2-2; TRBD2 matches 9 bases. This CDR3 region has 15 residues. V lost 6 bases, J lost 3 bases, and 8 bases stayed unmatched. Germline values: CDR1 DFQATT, CDR2 SNEGSKA (reference sequence). The CDR3 nucleotides are TGCAGTGCAATAGCGGGAGTTAAGCACACCGGGGAGCTGTTTTTT. Its protein is CSAIAGVKHTGELFF.

In this sample, this clonotype turned up a few times. J is TRBJ1-6 and V is TRBV6-2 or TRBV6-3; 9 bases agree with TRBD1. The CDR3 length is 16 residues. Trimming took 0 bases from V and 8 from J; bases not matched to a gene: 5. Germline values: CDR1 MNHEY, CDR2 SVGEGT. The CDR3 is CASSYSGQGAHSPLHF. For the CDR3, the DNA is TGTGCCAGCAGTTACTCGGGACAGGGAGCTCATTCACCCCTCCACTTT.

The table lists this clonotype with a few counts. J is TRBJ2-7 and V is TRBV6-5, with TRBD1 identical over 9 bases. The V gene's germline CDR1 is MNHEY and CDR2 SVGAGI. The CDR3 totals 15 residues. The junction had 3 bases not matched to a gene; V was cut back by 0 bases and J by 3 bases. The CDR3 DNA sequence: TGTGCCAGCAGTTACTCGCTGACAGGGGGCTACGAGCAGTACTTC. Translating it yields CASSYSLTGGYEQYF.

The table lists this clonotype with a few counts. The chain has TRBV28 and TRBJ2-1, with D perhaps matching TRBD2 (5 bases). The CDR3 loop spans 17 amino acids. CDR1 and CDR2 from the germline V gene are MDHEN and SYDVKM. The ends were cut back, 2 bases at V and 6 bases at J, with 20 bases in the middle. CDR3 DNA sequence: TGTGCCAGCAGTTTAAGGGCCCATCCTCCCGGAGGCAATGAGCAGTTCTTC. Translating gives CASSLRAHPPGGNEQFF.

This chain connects TRBV9 to TRBJ2-3; tentative D call: TRBD2 (6 bases). Germline V gene data show CDR1 as SGDLS and CDR2 as YYNGEE. Trimming cost V 2 bases and J 1 base, with 14 bases left between them. CDR3 length: 16 amino acids. The DNA of the CDR3 is TGTGCCAGCAGCGTCTCTCCTTGGGGGGGCACAGATACGCAGTATTTT. This translates into CASSVSPWGGTDTQYF.

This clonotype was seen repeatedly, ten times or more. This chain connects TRBV20-1 to TRBJ1-1; the D is unclear. Germline-derived CDR1 and CDR2 are DFQATT and SNEGSKA (reference sequence). The CDR3 sequence is 11 residues long. V lost 0 bases and J 1 base, leaving 0 bases between the germline ends. This chain's CDR3 is CSARENTEAFF. DNA of the CDR3: TGCAGTGCTAGAGAGAACACTGAAGCTTTCTTT.

This clonotype was recorded a few times. The rearrangement links TRBV27 to TRBJ1-2; 9 nucleotides match TRBD1. The V gene end was trimmed by 7 bases and the J gene end by 8 bases; junction bases not matched to a gene: 5. The CDR3 contains 12 residues. Looked up from germline, CDR1 is MNHEY and CDR2 is SMNVEV (reference sequence). Here the CDR3 DNA reads TGTGCCAGCACGACAGGGGGGACCGGCTACACCTTC. Amino acid sequence: CASTTGGTGYTF.

V usage is TRBV5-1 and J usage is TRBJ2-7; TRBD1 matches 7 bases. Germline-derived CDR1 and CDR2 are SGHRS and YFSETQ. This CDR3 contains 15 residues. The V and J ends lost 6 bases and 3 bases, in that order; junction bases with no gene match: 12. The CDR3 sequence is CASTDRSRGFYEQYF. In DNA, the CDR3 is TGCGCCAGCACCGACAGGAGCAGGGGGTTCTACGAGCAGTACTTC.

As concerns this clonotype: Compared with germline, one end of the junction differs, possibly owing to a read error. This chain connects TRBV12-3 or TRBV12-4 to TRBJ1-1; D gene uncertain. This CDR3 is 11 amino acids long. Here the CDR3 reads CASSRAAAVPF. The CDR3 DNA sequence: TGTGCCAGCAGCCGGGCGGCAGCGGTGCCCTTT.

The J gene is TRBJ2-2, the V gene TRBV7-8, with 7 bases lining up with TRBD1. The CDR3 totals 16 residues. J was trimmed by 3 bases and V by 5 bases; bases with no gene match: 9. Germline V lookup: CDR1 SGHVS, CDR2 FQNEAQ. CDR3 protein: CASSQRQGWDTGELFF. The DNA for the CDR3 is TGTGCCAGCAGCCAGCGACAGGGATGGGACACCGGGGAGCTGTTTTTT.

V and J are TRBV20-1 and TRBJ1-1; 9 nucleotides align to TRBD1. In germline, CDR1 is DFQATT, CDR2 SNEGSKA (reference sequence). The CDR3 length is 14 residues. The junction had 7 bases not matched to a gene; V was cut back by 7 bases and J by 1 base. The CDR3 here is CSVGTGNRNTEAFF. CDR3 coding DNA: TGCAGTGTGGGGACAGGGAATAGGAACACTGAAGCTTTCTTT.

This clonotype occurred a few times. This chain connects TRBV18 to TRBJ2-7, with TRBD1 matching 8 bases. Germline values: CDR1 KGHSH, CDR2 LQKENI. The junction had 3 bases not matched to a gene; V was cut back by 2 bases and J by 3 bases. CDR3 length: 14 residues. Here the CDR3 DNA reads TGTGCCAGCTCACCAGACAGGGGTGGCTACGAGCAGTACTTC. This gives the protein CASSPDRGGYEQYF.

The chain is built from TRBV6-5 and TRBJ2-1, with a tentative D call TRBD2 (5 bases). V was shortened by 3 bases and J by 0 bases, with 12 bases between the two germline ends. Germline values: CDR1 MNHEY, CDR2 SVGAGI. The length of the CDR3 is 16 residues. The CDR3 here is CASSYAAGSSYNEQFF. CDR3 bases: TGTGCCAGCAGTTATGCGGCGGGCAGCTCCTACAATGAGCAGTTCTTC.

The chain links TRBV15 to TRBJ1-4; D perhaps matches TRBD1 (5 bases). The CDR3 sequence is 15 residues long. In germline, CDR1 is LNHNV, CDR2 YYDKDF (reference sequence). V dropped 3 bases and J dropped 3 bases, with 11 bases sitting between them. DNA of the CDR3: TGTGCCACCAGCAGGGGACTCGGGTCTAATGAAAAACTGTTTTTT. Translated, it gives CATSRGLGSNEKLFF. Drawing the rest from reference TRBV15 and TRBJ1-4, the complete variable domain is DAMVIQNPRYQVTQFGKPVTLSCSQTLNHNVMYWYQQKSSQAPKLLFHYYDKDFNNEADTPDNFQSRRPNTSFCFLDIRSPGLGDTAMYLCATSRGLGSNEKLFFGSGTQLSVL.

The rearrangement uses TRBV30 and TRBJ2-6; D perhaps matches TRBD1 (5 bases). V lost 0 bases and J 3 bases, leaving 15 bases between the germline ends. Looked up from germline, CDR1 is GTSNPN and CDR2 is SVGIG (reference sequence). The CDR3 contains 17 residues. The CDR3 here is CAWSVQKGAGGANVLTF. In DNA form, the CDR3 reads TGTGCCTGGAGTGTACAAAAAGGGGCTGGTGGGGCCAACGTCCTGACTTTC.

This clonotype was seen only a few times. The gene calls are TRBV20-1 and TRBJ2-7; 9 nucleotides match TRBD2. The CDR3 runs 17 residues. Trimming at V came to 6 bases and at J to 0 bases, leaving 15 bases not matched to a gene. In germline, CDR1 is DFQATT, CDR2 SNEGSKA (reference sequence). CDR3 DNA: TGCAGTGCCAGGCCGTCGTTCGCGGGGGGGCCCTCCTACGAGCAGTACTTC. Amino acid sequence: CSARPSFAGGPSYEQYF.

The sample holds a few counts of this clonotype. This chain joins TRBV12-3 or TRBV12-4 and TRBJ2-2, with 16 bases matching TRBD2. V shed 3 bases and J 4 bases; nucleotides not matched to a gene: 5. The CDR3 consists of 18 residues. The CDR3 DNA follows: TGTGCCAGCAGTTTCCCGGGACTAGCGGGAGGGGGCACCGGGGAGCTGTTTTTT. Translation: CASSFPGLAGGGTGELFF.